Presented here are 6 T cell receptor beta chains from one specimen sequenced in a study of vaccination and CD4 T cells after COVID-19. Treatment here: roughly ten-day PBMC culture with coronavirus spike peptide pools or control peptides (ViraFEST assay). Their antigens remain unidentified. Sequenced with the Oncomine TCR Beta short-read assay was DNA taken from cultured CD4+ T cells. TCRdb redid the calling of the PCR reads with MiXCR, one entry per CDR3 protein. The table shows around 12,000 distinct CDR3 sequences, with about 45% occurring only once. Sequenced sample: CD4+ T cells from blood, cultured in vitro. These receptors all stem from a human donor who had recovered from COVID-19.

The CDR3 DNA reads as TGTGCCAGCAGACATAGACAGGGGGCCGCTTTCTTT. This codes for CASRHRQGAAFF. The J gene is TRBJ1-1, the V gene TRBV3-1; TRBD1 matches 10 bases. With 6 bases clipped from V and 11 bases from J, the junction kept 6 bases outside the gene matches. This CDR3 spans 12 amino acids. The germline CDR1 and CDR2 sequences are LGHDT and YNNKEL (reference sequence).

This clonotype was seen just once. CDR3 nucleotides: TGTGCCAGCTCACAGGGGACCACGAACACCGGGGAGCTGTTTTTT. Its translation: CASSQGTTNTGELFF. This rearrangement joins TRBV18 to TRBJ2-2; either TRBD1 or TRBD2 may fit D (5 bases each). Germline V CDR1 and CDR2: KGHSH, LQKENI. V was clipped by 4 bases and J by 0 bases, with 9 bases between them. This CDR3 spans 15 amino acids.

The chain couples TRBV7-2 to TRBJ2-5; D possibly corresponds to TRBD1 (6 bases). From germline, CDR1 is SGHTA and CDR2 FQGNSA. The CDR3 spans 14 residues. Trimming took 2 bases from V and 0 from J, leaving 7 bases between them. CDR3 nucleotides: TGTGCCAGCAGCTTACACAGGGACCAAGAGACCCAGTACTTC. Translating it yields CASSLHRDQETQYF.

The V and J genes are TRBV20-1 and TRBJ2-3, with TRBD2 matching over 14 bases. Germline loops: CDR1 DFQATT, CDR2 SNEGSKA (reference sequence). The CDR3 is made up of 15 amino acids. V gave up 2 bases and J gave up 7 bases; unmatched junction bases: 5. The DNA for the CDR3 is TGCAGTGCTAGATGGGGACTAGCGGGAGCAAATACGCAGTATTTT. This sequence encodes CSARWGLAGANTQYF.

V is TRBV24-1 and J is TRBJ2-5, with TRBD1 identical over 10 bases. The CDR3 runs to 16 residues. With V trimmed by 3 bases and J by 4 bases, 7 bases remained unmatched. Germline loops: CDR1 KGHDR, CDR2 SFDVKD. This CDR3 reads CATSDPWDRGLETQYF. The CDR3 DNA sequence: TGTGCCACCAGTGATCCATGGGACAGGGGACTAGAGACCCAGTACTTC.

The sample holds one count of this clonotype. The V gene is TRBV9, the J gene TRBJ2-2; D not resolved. The CDR3 length is 16 residues. Germline CDR1 reads SGDLS; CDR2 reads YYNGEE. Between the trimmed V and J ends, which lost 4 bases and 2 bases, there was a span of 15 bases. DNA for the CDR3: TGTGCCAGCAGCCCCCCCGGGCAGACCAACACCGGGGAGCTGTTTTTT. Amino acids: CASSPPGQTNTGELFF.